This is a list of T cell receptor beta chains from one sample in a study of blood T cell repertoires in COVID-19. The protocol was immunoSEQ multiplex PCR, while the TCRdb copy is restricted to in-frame clones and leaves out a portion. The table includes 200,000 to 250,000 clones, roughly 88% detected once. Sequencing was done on a sample of PBMCs or T cells enriched from blood (not recorded which). The source is a woman between 25 and 40 years old who had been exposed to COVID-19. CDR3s include the opening cysteine and the closing phenylalanine or tryptophan. The order of the fields is clone size, D gene, J gene, V gene, CDR3 protein, CDR3 DNA. D genes are given only for firm matches. Size tells how often a clone was seen (once, few, many) or the class of an expanded clone, and some rows leave it out.

>NA|NA|TRBJ1-2|TRBV7-9
CASSATGNGYTF
TGTGCCAGCAGCGCCACAGGGAATGGCTACACCTTC
>once|TRBD2|TRBJ2-1|TRBV19
CASSLTSGGYNEQFF
TGTGCCAGTAGCCTCACTAGCGGGGGGTACAATGAGCAGTTCTTC
>NA|NA|TRBJ2-1|TRBV30
CAWSGGGEQFF
TGTGCCTGGAGTGGTGGAGGAGAGCAGTTCTTC
>few|NA|TRBJ1-2|TRBV3-1/TRBV3-2
CASSQHSYGYTF
TGTGCCAGCAGCCAGCACTCTTATGGCTACACCTTC
>NA|NA|TRBJ1-5|TRBV30
CAWSVRGRPSYSNQPQHF
TGTGCCTGGAGTGTACGGGGGAGACCATCTTATAGCAATCAGCCCCAGCATTTT
>NA|NA|TRBJ2-3|TRBV5-1
CASSSVDFLDSTDTQYF
TGCGCCAGCAGCTCGGTCGACTTCCTGGACTCCACAGATACGCAGTATTTT
>once|TRBD2|TRBJ2-7|TRBV10-1
CAPPGLATRYEQYF
TGCGCCCCCCCGGGACTAGCTACCCGCTACGAGCAGTACTTC
>NA|NA|TRBJ2-1|TRBV4-1
CASSQNRGFNEQFF
TGCGCCAGCAGCCAGAACCGGGGGTTCAATGAGCAGTTCTTC
>NA|TRBD1|TRBJ2-7|TRBV19
CASSMGQGLYEQYF
TGTGCCAGTAGTATGGGACAGGGCCTCTACGAGCAGTACTTC
>NA|NA|TRBJ1-2|TRBV5-1
CASSFNRDGYTF
TGCGCCAGCAGCTTTAACAGGGATGGCTACACCTTC